The 16 T cell receptor beta chains below were found in one sample sequenced in a study of blood T cell repertoires in COVID-19. Assay: immunoSEQ multiplex PCR; the TCRdb copy retains only in-frame clones and omits some. The table has about 340,000 clones, roughly 90% seen once. The sequencing sample was made of PBMCs or T cells enriched from blood (not recorded which). All receptors come from a young woman who had recovered from COVID-19.

This clone was observed a few times. This chain uses TRBV16 with TRBJ1-1, with TRBD1 matching 7 bases. CDR1 and CDR2 (germline): KGHSY, FQNENV. This CDR3 has 13 residues. V was clipped by 5 bases and J by 3 bases; unmatched bases: 3. CDR3 bases: TGTGCCAGCAGCTCGACAGGGCACACTGAAGCTTTCTTT. This encodes CASSSTGHTEAFF.

The chain recombines TRBV30 with TRBJ1-6; D gene unclear. Trimming left V 1 base short and J 8 bases short, with 9 bases between. The CDR3 sequence is 13 residues long. Germline lookup yields CDR1 GTSNPN and CDR2 SVGIG (reference sequence). The DNA of the CDR3 is TGTGCCTGGAGTGGGAAGGCGGATTCACCCCTCCACTTT. Translated: CAWSGKADSPLHF.

The chain is built from TRBV3-1 (or the pseudogene TRBV3-2) and TRBJ1-1; D ambiguous. V lost 4 bases and J 9 bases, leaving 18 bases between the germline ends. In germline, CDR1 is LGHDT, CDR2 YNNKEL (reference sequence). CDR3 length: 14 residues. The DNA of the CDR3 is TGTGCCAGCAGCCCGACTGCGGGTGGTATCAAAGCTTTCTTT. Its protein is CASSPTAGGIKAFF.

The chain combines TRBV18 with TRBJ2-2, with D perhaps matching TRBD1 (6 bases). This CDR3 region has 16 residues. The V gene lost 3 bases and the J gene lost 0 bases, with 11 bases spanning the gap. CDR1 is KGHSH, CDR2 LQKENI, per germline. As DNA, the CDR3 is TGTGCCAGCTCACCGGACAGAACTTCGAACACCGGGGAGCTGTTTTTT. It translates to CASSPDRTSNTGELFF.

The chain joins TRBV19 to TRBJ1-2; 9 bases line up with TRBD1. Per the germline V gene, CDR1 is LNHDA and CDR2 is SQIVND (reference sequence). CDR3 length: 16 amino acids. Trimming took 3 bases from V and 2 from J; bases not matched to a gene: 7. This CDR3 is CASSMPPGQGNYGYTF. The CDR3, as DNA: TGTGCCAGTAGTATGCCCCCCGGACAGGGGAACTATGGCTACACCTTC.

This chain uses TRBV4-2 with TRBJ2-6; possibly TRBD2 for D (6 bases). Germline loops: CDR1 LGHNA, CDR2 YNFKEQ. The CDR3 runs to 17 residues. V was cut by 2 bases and J by 1 base, with 12 bases left in between. Here the CDR3 reads CASSQTGTVSGANVLTF. In DNA, the CDR3 is TGTGCCAGCAGCCAAACCGGGACTGTGTCTGGGGCCAACGTCCTGACTTTC.

V gene TRBV19 combines with J gene TRBJ2-7; possible D gene TRBD2, 7 bases. With 8 bases removed from V and 5 bases from J, the gap between germline ends came to 10 bases. From germline, CDR1 is LNHDA and CDR2 SQIVND (reference sequence). The CDR3 is 11 amino acids. The CDR3 protein is CASWGGHEQYF. The DNA of the CDR3 is TGTGCCAGTTGGGGGGGGCACGAGCAGTACTTC.

This clone was observed a handful of times. The chain is built from TRBV18 and TRBJ2-1; D remains unclear. The length of the CDR3 is 15 residues. Trimming removed 2 bases from V and 0 bases from J, with 8 bases in between. Germline CDR1 is KGHSH and CDR2 is LQKENI. CDR3 in amino acids: CASSPSVSSYNEQFF. CDR3 coding DNA: TGTGCCAGCTCACCATCCGTCAGCTCCTACAATGAGCAGTTCTTC. Drawing the rest from reference TRBV18 and TRBJ2-1, the complete variable domain is NAGVMQNPRHLVRRRGQEARLRCSPMKGHSHVYWYRQLPEEGLKFMVYLQKENIIDESGMPKERFSAEFPKEGPSILRIQQVVRGDSAAYFCASSPSVSSYNEQFFGPGTRLTVL.

This chain links TRBV27 with TRBJ2-7; D might be TRBD1 (5 bases). Germline values: CDR1 MNHEY, CDR2 SMNVEV (reference sequence). Trimming removed 8 bases from V and 2 bases from J, with 16 bases in between. This CDR3 comprises 14 residues. The DNA for the CDR3 is TGTGCCAGCGTTAGTAACAGGCTACCCTACGAGCAGTACTTC. The encoded protein is CASVSNRLPYEQYF.

The gene calls are TRBV7-2 and TRBJ1-2; the D is unclear. Per germline, CDR1 SGHTA and CDR2 FQGNSA. V dropped 3 bases and J dropped 6 bases, with 20 bases sitting between them. This CDR3 is built from 16 residues. The CDR3 sequence: CASSFGGERSLDGYTF. CDR3 DNA sequence: TGTGCCAGCAGCTTCGGCGGGGAAAGGAGTTTGGATGGCTACACCTTC.

The chain employs TRBV27 and TRBJ1-3; D ambiguous. Trimming took 7 bases from V and 4 from J, leaving 8 bases between them. Germline V CDR1 and CDR2: MNHEY, SMNVEV (reference sequence). The CDR3 contains 12 residues. The CDR3 nucleotides read TGTGCCAGCACCGTGAGGGGAAACACCATATATTTT. It yields the protein CASTVRGNTIYF.

This chain joins TRBV18 and TRBJ2-2; no firm D call. Germline CDR1 reads KGHSH; CDR2 reads LQKENI. Trimming left V 0 bases short and J 8 bases short, with 4 bases between. The CDR3 loop spans 12 amino acids. CDR3 amino acids: CASSPPRGELFF. The CDR3 DNA sequence: TGTGCCAGCTCACCACCGCGGGGGGAGCTGTTTTTT.

The count of this clone is one. V usage is TRBV9 and J usage is TRBJ2-5, with TRBD2 as a possible D gene (6 bases). Germline CDR1 and CDR2: SGDLS and YYNGEE. CDR3 length: 15 residues. Between the trimmed V and J ends, which lost 2 bases and 2 bases, there was a span of 13 bases. The CDR3 spells CASSVFYAGQETQYF. The CDR3 DNA follows: TGTGCCAGCAGCGTCTTCTATGCGGGGCAAGAGACCCAGTACTTC.

The chain is built from TRBV7-6 and TRBJ1-4; D is possibly TRBD1 (5 bases). CDR1 and CDR2 (germline): SGHVS, FNYEAQ. The V end lost 8 bases, the J end lost 7 bases, and 23 bases lay between the germline ends. This CDR3 is built from 16 residues. This chain's CDR3 is CASSRGGSASTEKLFF. For the CDR3, the DNA is TGTGCCAGCTCCCGGGGGGGATCGGCCTCTACTGAAAAACTGTTTTTT.

The chain is built from TRBV7-2 and TRBJ2-5; 7 nucleotides align to TRBD1. CDR1 and CDR2 from the germline V gene are SGHTA and FQGNSA. The CDR3 is 14 amino acids. The trim removed 5 bases at V and 5 bases at J, leaving 8 bases unmatched. The CDR3 region has the DNA TGTGCCAGCAGCGAGCGACAGGGTCGGGAGACCCAGTACTTC. It codes for CASSERQGRETQYF.

The chain couples TRBV28 to TRBJ1-6; a weak D match, TRBD1 (5 bases). The CDR3 has 15 amino acids. From germline, CDR1 is MDHEN and CDR2 SYDVKM. Trimming took off 6 bases at V and 5 bases at J, with 14 bases between the two ends. The CDR3 DNA is TGTGCCAGCAGCGCGTTGTGGGGGGATAATTCACCCCTCCACTTT. This gives the protein CASSALWGDNSPLHF.